Here is one T cell receptor beta chain with its context. Its antigen remains undetermined. No per-base quality is available; no much larger clone lies one base away. This sample is part of a study of blood T cell repertoires in COVID-19 (TCRdb year 2020). Turning to the overall study: The collaborator samples originated in the United States, Italy and Spain and spanned the acute and convalescent phases of COVID-19. The material from the prospective study consisted of cDNA or gDNA derived from T cells, B-cell-depleted T cells, or PBMCs. The dataset comprised deeply sampled blood TCRbeta repertoires from subjects exposed to, actively infected with, or recovered from COVID-19. The repertoires were made available in a free public database intended to serve as a resource for research on the immune response to SARS-CoV-2. The samples were drawn from two sources: the first 160 participants of the ongoing ImmuneRACE study, and 1,254 subjects contributed by 6 global collaborators. Sample metadata almost always included a de-identified subject ID, COVID-19 status, age in years and sex. Where available, HLA class I and class II types were taken from metadata supplied by the sample provider and were not determined by assay-based typing. The paper as a whole reports these results and caveats: The quantity of clinical and demographic metadata differed by source and by participant and was supplied without curation.

The germline V gene encodes CDR1 LGHDT and CDR2 YNNKEL (reference sequence). From cysteine to phenylalanine, the CDR3 is 13 amino acids long. Of the read, only the CDR3 DNA is kept; its 39 bases are in frame from base 1. Trimming takes 8 bases off V and 4 bases off J; junction bases not matched to a gene: 5. The immunoSEQ Assay, a bias-controlled multiplex PCR, was used to amplify TCRbeta CDR3 regions from genomic DNA. The source study handled its data this way. The number of nucleated cells in each sample was estimated by amplification of reference gene primers within the assay. Sequence reads were collapsed and filtered to measure the absolute abundance of every unique TCRbeta CDR3 rearrangement. For each sample, productive Simpson clonality was calculated as the square root of Simpson's diversity index over productive rearrangements. In its TCRdb copy, this immuneACCESS table keeps in-frame sequences only and misses some clones. Where compared with another copy, unresolved V genes explain less than half of these, and the others have no known cause. The DNA gave D and trimming, while V, J and clone size come from that table. The sample profile shows under 300,000 clones; roughly 88% of them were found once. The top ten hold 1.5% to 2% of the sample.

Participants in the prospective study were aged 18 to 89 years, lived in 24 United States geographic areas, and enrolled through a virtual design. Cohort assignment in the prospective study relied on participant-reported clinical history from a screening survey and a study questionnaire. Recovered participants in ImmuneRACE Cohort 3 were defined as having two consecutive negative NP/OP PCR tests, clearance from a healthcare professional, or resolution of symptoms. In the prospective study, mobile phlebotomists collected whole blood, serum and a nasopharyngeal or oropharyngeal swab from each participant. Additional blood draws and questionnaires over an approximately two-month period could optionally be provided by prospective study participants. Prospective study blood samples were shipped either frozen or at room temperature before DNA extraction.

Sequencing input: PBMCs or T cells enriched from blood (not recorded which). This receptor was identified in a woman between 50 and 59 years old who had recovered from COVID-19. Rearrangement joined TRBV3-1 (or the pseudogene TRBV3-2) to TRBJ2-5; a stretch of 9 junction bases matches TRBD1. DNA sequence: TGTGCCAGCGTAAACAGGGGGCGAGAGACCCAGTACTTC. It codes for CASVNRGRETQYF.